The table lists the clone carrying this T cell receptor (beta chain) with a few counts. As yet, its antigen is unknown. Treatment indicated: approximately 9-day PBMC culture with coronavirus spike peptide pools or control peptides (ViraFEST assay). One should note that the unexposed donor's CD4+ T cells were collected before the COVID-19 pandemic (2011-2018). This sample is drawn from a study of vaccination and CD4 T cells after COVID-19. V lost 4 bases and J 3 bases, leaving 7 bases between the germline ends. The CDR3 is 12 residues long. Per the germline V gene, CDR1 is SGHRS and CDR2 is YFSETQ. The Oncomine TCR Beta short-read assay sequenced DNA from cultured CD4+ T cells. TCRdb independently ran MiXCR on the PCR reads; one entry per CDR3 protein. The sample shows some 5,900 distinct CDR3 sequences, about 32% of them seen only once.

The chain carries TRBV5-1 and TRBJ2-5; D gene uncertain. The sequencing input was CD4+ T cells from blood, cultured in vitro. The sequence came from a human donor in good health. DNA for the CDR3: TGCGCCAGCAGCGAGTCAGAAGAGACCCAGTACTTC. Amino acid sequence: CASSESEETQYF.